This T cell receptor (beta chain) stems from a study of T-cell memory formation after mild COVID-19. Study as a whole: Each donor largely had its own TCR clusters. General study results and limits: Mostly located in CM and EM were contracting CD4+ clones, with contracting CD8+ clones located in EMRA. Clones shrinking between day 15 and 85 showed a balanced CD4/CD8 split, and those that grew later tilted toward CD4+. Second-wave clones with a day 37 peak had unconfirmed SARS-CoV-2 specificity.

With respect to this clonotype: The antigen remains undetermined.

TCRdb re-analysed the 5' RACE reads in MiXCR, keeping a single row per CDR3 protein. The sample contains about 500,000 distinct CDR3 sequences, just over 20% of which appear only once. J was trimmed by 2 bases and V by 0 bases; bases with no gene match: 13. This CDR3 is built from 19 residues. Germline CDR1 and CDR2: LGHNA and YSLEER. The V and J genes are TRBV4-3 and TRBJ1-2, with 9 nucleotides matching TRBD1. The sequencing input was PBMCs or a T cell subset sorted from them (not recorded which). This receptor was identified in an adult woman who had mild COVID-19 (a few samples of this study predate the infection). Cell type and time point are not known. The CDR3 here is CASSQDPGTGNSKNYGYTF. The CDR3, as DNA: TGCGCCAGCAGCCAAGACCCCGGGACAGGGAATTCGAAAAACTATGGCTACACCTTC.